This T cell receptor beta chain appears in the sequencing data of a study of blood T cell repertoires in COVID-19. The CDR3 is 15 amino acids. Germline lookup yields CDR1 SGHDT and CDR2 YYEEEE. Trimming took 2 bases from V and 8 from J; bases not matched to a gene: 12. Profiling relied on immunoSEQ multiplex PCR, and the TCRdb table lists in-frame clones only, not all of them. The profile shows about 55,000 clones, about 91% of them singletons. This clonotype was sampled from a man in his forties with COVID-19, enrolled during active disease. The sequencing sample was made of peripheral blood. The V call is TRBV5-6, the J call TRBJ1-2; 7 nucleotides align to TRBD1. The CDR3 sequence: CASSFPSQGSGGYTF. The CDR3 DNA follows: TGTGCCAGCAGCTTCCCTTCACAGGGGTCTGGGGGCTACACCTTC.